One sample yielded the 27 T cell receptor beta chains listed below, sequenced in a study of blood T cells in healthy people across ages. It was with a sample-barcoded 5' primer and a J-beta primer mix that a second PCR of roughly 7 to 12 cycles was run. Using its own MiXCR run on the 5' RACE reads, TCRdb lists one record per CDR3 protein. The profile shows roughly 1.9 million distinct CDR3 sequences, roughly two fifths of them singletons. Sequencing was carried out using blood. The receptor set was obtained from a human donor in good health.

In this sample, this clonotype turned up many times. The rearrangement joins TRBV20-1 to TRBJ1-2; D may be TRBD1 (5 bases). CDR3 size: 14 residues. Germline V gene lookup returns CDR1 DFQATT and CDR2 SNEGSKA (reference sequence). V dropped 2 bases and J dropped 5 bases, with 15 bases sitting between them. CDR3 nucleotides: TGCAGTGCTAGAAGCGATCGGGGGGAATATGGCTACACCTTC. Amino acids: CSARSDRGEYGYTF.

There are a few counts of this clonotype. The CDR3, as DNA: TGTGCCAGCAGCTTGGTAGGACAGGGGGCTCGTGGCTACACCTTC. It codes for CASSLVGQGARGYTF. The rearrangement joins TRBV5-6 to TRBJ1-2; TRBD1 matches 11 bases. The germline CDR1 and CDR2 sequences are SGHDT and YYEEEE. V dropped 0 bases and J dropped 7; count of bases not matched to a gene: 5. This CDR3 is built from 15 residues.

This clonotype was counted a single time. This sequence joins TRBV29-1 and TRBJ1-1; D might be TRBD1 (5 bases). CDR3 length equals 13 residues. V lost 7 bases, J lost 1 base, and 13 bases lay in between. From germline, CDR1 is SQVTM and CDR2 ANQGSEA. The CDR3 DNA is TGCAGCGGACGGAATGGGGGGAACACTGAAGCTTTCTTT. It yields the protein CSGRNGGNTEAFF.

The chain recombines TRBV28 with TRBJ2-5; 11 bases agree with TRBD2. After removal of 2 bases from V and 13 bases from J, the junction contained 12 bases not matched to a gene. This CDR3 has 15 amino acids. Per germline, CDR1 MDHEN and CDR2 SYDVKM. As DNA, the CDR3 is TGTGCCAGCAGTTTACCGGCTAGCGGGGGGCCCAATCTGTACTTC. Its protein is CASSLPASGGPNLYF.

CDR3 protein: CASSYSLLAGQFF. The DNA for the CDR3 is TGTGCCAGCAGTTACTCCCTCTTAGCGGGGCAGTTCTTC. The chain links TRBV6-5 to TRBJ2-1; 7 nucleotides agree with TRBD2. J was trimmed by 12 bases and V by 0 bases; bases with no gene match: 5. From germline, CDR1 is MNHEY and CDR2 SVGAGI. The CDR3 has 13 amino acids.

The V and J genes are TRBV21-1 and TRBJ2-3. TRBV21-1 is shown as a pseudogene. This CDR3 comprises 15 residues. The CDR3 DNA is TGTGCCAGCAGCAAAACCACAACTAGCACAGATACGCAGTATTTT. It translates to CASSKTTTSTDTQYF.

This clonotype was counted between two and nine times. The chain uses TRBV5-6 and TRBJ1-4, with 7 bases matching TRBD1. J lost 6 bases, V lost 1 base, and 3 bases had no gene match. CDR3 size: 14 residues. Germline CDR1 reads SGHDT; CDR2 reads YYEEEE. The CDR3 spells CASSLWQGDEKLFF. Here the CDR3 DNA reads TGTGCCAGCAGCTTGTGGCAGGGGGATGAAAAACTGTTTTTT.

The V gene is TRBV12-3 or TRBV12-4, the J gene TRBJ1-2; 8 bases map to TRBD1. V was clipped by 5 bases and J by 4 bases; unmatched bases: 9. This CDR3 has 15 amino acids. CDR3 region: CASSPGDRPGYGYTF. The CDR3 region has the DNA TGTGCCAGCAGTCCCGGGGACAGGCCAGGCTATGGCTACACCTTC.

This sequence joins TRBV20-1 and TRBJ2-5, with 8 bases aligning to TRBD1. V lost 7 bases, J lost 5 bases, and 6 bases stayed unmatched. Germline loops: CDR1 DFQATT, CDR2 SNEGSKA (reference sequence). This CDR3 region has 12 residues. CDR3 nucleotides: TGCAGTGGGACGGACAGGGTCGAGACCCAGTACTTC. This sequence encodes CSGTDRVETQYF.

This clonotype was detected a few times. This chain uses TRBV4-3 with TRBJ2-3, with a possible D match to TRBD1 (6 bases). Trimming removed 1 base from V and 3 bases from J, with 14 bases in between. The CDR3 has 16 residues. In germline, CDR1 is LGHNA, CDR2 YSLEER. CDR3 sequence reads: CASSQGLGGQTDTQYF. Here the CDR3 DNA reads TGCGCCAGCAGCCAAGGTCTAGGGGGTCAAACAGATACGCAGTATTTT.

This clonotype has ten or more counts. The rearrangement links TRBV29-1 to TRBJ2-5; D unclear. Trimming removed 5 bases at V and 3 bases at J, with 13 bases between. Per germline, CDR1 SQVTM and CDR2 ANQGSEA. The CDR3 extends over 13 amino acids. In DNA form, the CDR3 reads TGCAGCGTTAGTCCTGTGGTGGAAGAGACCCAGTACTTC. It codes for CSVSPVVEETQYF.

The chain recombines TRBV20-1 with TRBJ2-1; the match to TRBD1 covers 7 bases. The germline gives CDR1 DFQATT, CDR2 SNEGSKA (reference sequence). The CDR3 has 15 amino acids. The trim removed 5 bases at V and 5 bases at J, leaving 12 bases unmatched. Here the CDR3 reads CSAQPGQRPNNEQFF. The DNA of the CDR3 is TGCAGTGCTCAGCCGGGACAGCGACCTAACAATGAGCAGTTCTTC.

This clonotype occurred a few times. The J gene is TRBJ2-4, the V gene TRBV2; the match to TRBD1 covers 11 bases. The DNA end is more similar to TRBJ2-7, so the J call may be wrong. Germline-derived CDR1 and CDR2 are SNHLY and FYNNEI. This CDR3 has 16 residues. CDR3: CASSIPRGQGDYEQYF. CDR3 nucleotide sequence: TGTGCCAGCAGCATACCCCGGGGACAGGGGGACTACGAGCAGTACTTC.

V and J are TRBV6-6 and TRBJ2-2; D is unresolved. The ends were cut back, 2 bases at V and 7 bases at J, with 11 bases in the middle. Germline V CDR1 and CDR2: MNHNY, SVGAGI (reference sequence). This CDR3 is 14 amino acids long. In DNA form, the CDR3 reads TGTGCCAGCAGTTACGGGCAGACACGCGGGGAGCTGTTTTTT. Translated: CASSYGQTRGELFF.

J is TRBJ2-3 and V is TRBV11-2; the D gene could be TRBD1 or TRBD2 (5 bases each). This CDR3 has 14 residues. V dropped 11 bases and J dropped 5 bases, with 20 bases sitting between them. Per germline, CDR1 SGHAT and CDR2 FQNNGV. The CDR3 sequence: CAPPGSPQGDTQYF. The CDR3 region has the DNA TGTGCCCCTCCAGGGAGCCCTCAGGGAGATACGCAGTATTTT.

A word on this clonotype: The junction departs from the called germline gene at one end, perhaps through a read error. J is TRBJ2-1 and V is TRBV11-2, with D perhaps matching TRBD1 or TRBD2 (5 bases each). The CDR3 is 13 amino acids. Germline values: CDR1 SGHAT, CDR2 FQNNGV. This CDR3 is CAGRDGINNEQFF. The CDR3 coding sequence is TGTGCCGGCAGGGACGGGATCAACAATGAGCAGTTCTTC. Filled out from reference TRBV11-2 and TRBJ2-1, the complete variable domain reads EAGVAQSPRYKIIEKRQSVAFWCNPISGHATLYWYQQILGQGPKLLIQFQNNGVVDDSQLPKDRFSAERLKGVDSTLKIQPAKLEDSAVYLCAGRDGINNEQFFGPGTRLTVL.

The rearrangement uses TRBV24-1 and TRBJ2-1; 7 positions agree with TRBD1. Germline V lookup: CDR1 KGHDR, CDR2 SFDVKD. The CDR3 consists of 15 residues. The trim removed 5 bases at V and 0 bases at J, leaving 3 bases unmatched. The CDR3 DNA reads as TGTGCCACCAGTGGTGGGACAGCCTCCTACAATGAGCAGTTCTTC. This sequence encodes CATSGGTASYNEQFF.

There are a few counts of this clonotype. This rearrangement joins TRBV4-3 to TRBJ2-7, with 9 bases aligning to TRBD1. Germline V gene data show CDR1 as LGHNA and CDR2 as YSLEER. V was pared by 1 base and J by 4 bases, with 8 bases of the junction left unmatched. The CDR3 spans 16 residues. The CDR3 spells CASSQGPGQGPYEQYF. The CDR3 nucleotides read TGCGCCAGCAGCCAAGGTCCGGGACAGGGTCCATACGAGCAGTACTTC.

This chain uses TRBV5-1 with TRBJ1-1; D remains ambiguous. The germline gives CDR1 SGHRS, CDR2 YFSETQ. Trimming cost V 3 bases and J 1 base, with 10 bases left between them. The CDR3 is 14 residues long. The CDR3 region has the DNA TGCGCCAGCAGCTGTAGACCGGAGAACACTGAAGCTTTCTTT. Translation gives CASSCRPENTEAFF.

The chain has TRBV7-2 and TRBJ2-1, with a tentative D call TRBD2 (5 bases). V gave up 3 bases and J gave up 0 bases, with 15 bases separating them. Germline values: CDR1 SGHTA, CDR2 FQGNSA. CDR3 length: 17 residues. Here the CDR3 DNA reads TGTGCCAGCAGCTTCTACGGACCAGCGGCCTCCTACAATGAGCAGTTCTTC. The encoded protein is CASSFYGPAASYNEQFF.

The rearrangement uses TRBV2 and TRBJ2-2; D possibly corresponds to TRBD2 (5 bases). V was trimmed by 7 bases and J by 3 bases, leaving 15 bases between them. CDR3 length: 15 residues. Germline CDR1 and CDR2: SNHLY and FYNNEI. The CDR3 region has the DNA TGTGCCAGCATGGTATCGGGGAGCGACACCGGGGAGCTGTTTTTT. This codes for CASMVSGSDTGELFF. Drawing the rest from reference TRBV2 and TRBJ2-2, the complete variable domain is EPEVTQTPSHQVTQMGQEVILRCVPISNHLYFYWYRQILGQKVEFLVSFYNNEISEKSEIFDDQFSVERPDGSNFTLKIRSTKLEDSAMYFCASMVSGSDTGELFFGEGSRLTVL.

A note on this clonotype: It is likely a read error, because the conserved phenylalanine at the end of the CDR3 is missing. The chain couples TRBV4-3 to TRBJ1-2; D gene unclear. Trimming left V 0 bases short and J 0 bases short, with 11 bases between. Germline values: CDR1 LGHNA, CDR2 YSLEER. CDR3 length equals 16 residues. CDR3 in amino acids: CASSQDHGMSNYGYTY. CDR3 DNA sequence: TGCGCCAGCAGCCAAGATCATGGGATGTCTAACTATGGCTACACCTAC.

The V gene is TRBV12-3 or TRBV12-4, the J gene TRBJ2-7; possible D gene TRBD1, 6 bases. The CDR3 covers 13 residues. Trimming removed 10 bases from V and 3 bases from J, with 16 bases in between. The CDR3 DNA follows: TGTGCCAACAGCTCGACGACAGGCTACGAGCAGTACTTC. As protein: CANSSTTGYEQYF.

This clonotype has only a few counts. This chain joins TRBV5-1 and TRBJ1-2, with TRBD1 identical over 7 bases. This CDR3 spans 15 amino acids. Germline CDR1 reads SGHRS; CDR2 reads YFSETQ. With 0 bases clipped from V and 4 bases from J, the junction kept 6 bases outside the gene matches. The CDR3 protein is CASSLGQGILYGYTF. The DNA of the CDR3 is TGCGCCAGCAGCTTGGGACAGGGCATCCTCTATGGCTACACCTTC. Supplemented by reference TRBV5-1 and TRBJ1-2, the full variable domain reads KAGVTQTPRYLIKTRGQQVTLSCSPISGHRSVSWYQQTPGQGLQFLFEYFSETQRNKGNFPGRFSGRQFSNSRSEMNVSTLELGDSALYLCASSLGQGILYGYTFGSGTRLTVV.

V gene TRBV7-2 combines with J gene TRBJ2-3; D gene uncertain. V was shortened by 5 bases and J by 10 bases, with 16 bases between the two germline ends. The CDR3 covers 13 residues. Germline-derived CDR1 and CDR2 are SGHTA and FQGNSA. DNA for the CDR3: TGTGCCAGCAGCGCCCCATCTCAGCAGCCGCAGTATTTT. It codes for CASSAPSQQPQYF.

With regard to this clonotype: The junction does not match germline at one end; this may be a read error. The chain recombines TRBV7-7 with TRBJ2-4; D is possibly TRBD1 or TRBD2 (5 bases each). Germline V gives CDR1 SSHAT, CDR2 FNYEAQ (reference sequence). The CDR3 length is 15 residues. The CDR3 DNA is TGTGCTAGCAGCCTTTCTGACAGAGGGGCAGAAGAGCAGTACTTC. Its protein product is CASSLSDRGAEEQYF.

The chain is built from TRBV7-9 and TRBJ1-1; D unclear. CDR3 size: 12 residues. V lost 5 bases and J 4 bases, leaving 8 bases between the germline ends. Germline loops: CDR1 SEHNR, CDR2 FQNEAQ (reference sequence). The chain's CDR3 is CASSQLSTEAFF. Here the CDR3 DNA reads TGTGCCAGCAGCCAGTTGTCCACTGAAGCTTTCTTT.